Below are 17 T cell receptor beta chains sequenced from a single sample in a study of blood T cell repertoires in COVID-19. Some clones are missing from TCRdb's copy, which holds only in-frame ones; the method was immunoSEQ multiplex PCR. The table has 65,000 to 75,000 clones, approximately 80% seen once. The sample was peripheral blood. The receptors stem from a man at least 80 years old with acute or convalescent COVID-19.

The rearrangement links TRBV19 to TRBJ1-5; D unclear. Per the germline V gene, CDR1 is LNHDA and CDR2 is SQIVND (reference sequence). This CDR3 is built from 12 residues. Trimming took off 5 bases at V and 4 bases at J, with 6 bases between the two ends. The CDR3 region has the DNA TGTGCCAGTAGTTTCCTTAATCAGCCCCAGCATTTT. Protein product: CASSFLNQPQHF.

This clone was observed a single time. The chain employs TRBV5-5 and TRBJ2-3, with TRBD1 matching 9 bases. The CDR3 is 16 amino acids. Germline V gene lookup returns CDR1 SGHKS and CDR2 YYEKEE (reference sequence). The V gene end was trimmed by 4 bases and the J gene end by 4 bases; junction bases not matched to a gene: 10. This CDR3 reads CASSPGTGFESDTQYF. The DNA of the CDR3 is TGTGCCAGCAGCCCCGGGACAGGGTTTGAGTCAGATACGCAGTATTTT.

V usage is TRBV5-6 and J usage is TRBJ2-5; D remains unclear. The CDR3 covers 13 residues. Trimming took off 2 bases at V and 4 bases at J, with 9 bases between the two ends. CDR1 and CDR2 from the germline V gene are SGHDT and YYEEEE. The CDR3 region is CASSFLGRETQYF. Here the CDR3 DNA reads TGTGCCAGCAGCTTCCTGGGCAGAGAGACCCAGTACTTC.

The CDR3 loop reads CASSPGTSGSNNEQFF. The CDR3 nucleotides read TGTGCCAGCAGCCCCGGGACTAGCGGGAGTAACAATGAGCAGTTCTTC. V gene TRBV5-4 combines with J gene TRBJ2-1; 14 bases are shared with TRBD2. Germline-derived CDR1 and CDR2 are SGHNT and YYREEE (reference sequence). The CDR3 contains 16 residues. Unmatched junction bases numbered 5, after V lost 4 bases and J lost 5 bases.

The chain couples TRBV28 to TRBJ2-7; TRBD2 agrees at 11 bases. The length of the CDR3 is 17 residues. From germline, CDR1 is MDHEN and CDR2 SYDVKM. The V gene end was trimmed by 5 bases and the J gene end by 6 bases; junction bases not matched to a gene: 15. The CDR3 reads CASSHGASGRRGAEQYF. DNA for the CDR3: TGTGCCAGCAGTCATGGGGCTAGCGGGAGGAGAGGCGCCGAGCAGTACTTC.

This clone was seen more than once but under ten times. This chain uses TRBV21-1 with TRBJ1-3; the tabulated D call, TRBD1, remains unverified against the DNA. TRBV21-1 represents a pseudogene. The CDR3 is 15 residues long. The CDR3 loop is CASSKNRTVRNTIYF. CDR3 coding DNA: TGTGCCAGCAGCAAGAACCGGACAGTTCGAAACACCATATATTTT.

This clone appeared a single time. This rearrangement joins TRBV18 to TRBJ2-5, with 9 bases that match TRBD2. Unmatched junction bases numbered 16, after V lost 6 bases and J lost 2 bases. CDR3 length: 18 residues. Germline-derived CDR1 and CDR2 are KGHSH and LQKENI. The CDR3 loop is CASSSGPAGGPGQETQYF. Here the CDR3 DNA reads TGTGCCAGCTCGTCGGGGCCTGCGGGAGGGCCGGGGCAAGAGACCCAGTACTTC.

This chain joins TRBV27 and TRBJ1-1, with D possibly TRBD1 on 6 matching bases. This CDR3 contains 13 residues. Germline V CDR1 and CDR2: MNHEY, SMNVEV (reference sequence). V lost 6 bases to trimming and J lost 4 bases, with 12 bases between them. The CDR3 spells CASSLTRGTEAFF. The CDR3 nucleotides read TGTGCCAGCAGCTTGACCAGGGGCACTGAAGCTTTCTTT.

A few counts support this clone. The rearrangement links TRBV7-6 to TRBJ1-4, with D uncertain. Germline CDR1 reads SGHVS; CDR2 reads FNYEAQ. The CDR3 length is 13 residues. Trimming stripped 1 base from V and 7 bases from J, with 7 bases between. In DNA form, the CDR3 reads TGTGCCAGCAGCTTAGTCTCAGGTGAAAAACTGTTTTTT. It codes for CASSLVSGEKLFF.

V gene TRBV7-8 combines with J gene TRBJ2-2; 9 bases are a match to TRBD2. Germline trimming cut 4 bases from V and 4 bases from J; bases unmatched to any gene: 13. Germline CDR1 and CDR2: SGHVS and FQNEAQ. The CDR3 has 18 residues. The CDR3 region is CASSYFPSGMLTTGELFF. The CDR3 coding sequence is TGTGCCAGCAGCTATTTTCCTAGCGGGATGCTAACCACCGGGGAGCTGTTTTTT.

The V call is TRBV14, the J call TRBJ2-7, with TRBD1 matching over 8 bases. CDR1 and CDR2 (germline): SGHDN, FVKESK. V lost 2 bases and J lost 3; bases outside the gene matches: 9. The CDR3 sequence is 16 residues long. CDR3 region: CASSQYSTGVLYEQYF. As DNA, the CDR3 is TGTGCCAGCAGCCAATATTCGACAGGGGTCCTCTACGAGCAGTACTTC.

A single count supports this clone. CDR3 in DNA: TGTGCCAGCAGCGCTCCGGGTCTCAAGTACAATGAGCAGTTCTTC. Translation: CASSAPGLKYNEQFF. The V call is TRBV7-9, the J call TRBJ2-1; D gene ambiguous. From germline, CDR1 is SEHNR and CDR2 FQNEAQ (reference sequence). CDR3 length equals 15 residues. Trimming shortened V by 5 bases and J by 4 bases, and 15 bases separated the two germline ends.

This rearrangement joins TRBV21-1 to TRBJ2-2; TRBD2 was called by the table and not checked on the DNA. TRBV21-1 is recorded as a pseudogene. This CDR3 contains 17 residues. The CDR3 sequence: CASSVIGAGGFTGELFF. CDR3 DNA: TGTGCCAGCAGCGTAATTGGGGCGGGAGGTTTCACCGGGGAGCTGTTTTTT.

The chain recombines TRBV9 with TRBJ2-2, with TRBD1 identical over 7 bases. After removal of 3 bases from V and 0 bases from J, the junction contained 8 bases not matched to a gene. This CDR3 comprises 17 residues. The V gene's germline CDR1 is SGDLS and CDR2 YYNGEE. The CDR3 loop is CASSDADRVANTGELFF. CDR3 nucleotide sequence: TGTGCCAGCAGCGACGCCGACAGGGTCGCGAACACCGGGGAGCTGTTTTTT.

There are a few counts of this clone. This chain joins TRBV28 and TRBJ1-6; D is perhaps TRBD1 (6 bases). In germline, CDR1 is MDHEN, CDR2 SYDVKM. V lost 9 bases and J 0 bases, leaving 9 bases between the germline ends. CDR3 length equals 14 residues. The CDR3 is CASGQSSYNSPLHF. CDR3 sequence (DNA): TGTGCCAGTGGACAGAGCTCCTATAATTCACCCCTCCACTTT.

This chain connects TRBV7-2 to TRBJ1-5; D unresolved. Germline V gives CDR1 SGHTA, CDR2 FQGNSA. V was clipped by 1 base and J by 9 bases, with 13 bases between them. The length of the CDR3 is 14 residues. The CDR3 is CASSLERVEGPQHF. The CDR3 bases are TGTGCCAGCAGCTTAGAACGGGTCGAGGGGCCCCAGCATTTT.

In DNA form, the CDR3 reads TGTGCCAGCAGCGCCGGGACAATCTCCTACAATGAGCAGTTCTTC. Residues: CASSAGTISYNEQFF. This chain connects TRBV7-9 to TRBJ2-1, with D possibly TRBD1 on 6 matching bases. This CDR3 is built from 15 residues. V gave up 5 bases and J gave up 0 bases, with 11 bases separating them. CDR1 is SEHNR and CDR2 is FQNEAQ in the germline V gene (reference sequence).